Given below is one T cell receptor (beta chain) in context. This entry comes from a study of blood T cell repertoires in COVID-19. CDR1 is SSHAT and CDR2 is FNYEAQ in the germline V gene (reference sequence). V lost 5 bases and J lost 3; bases outside the gene matches: 5. This CDR3 comprises 16 residues. Profiling relied on immunoSEQ multiplex PCR, and the TCRdb table lists in-frame clones only, not all of them. Among 130,000 or so clones listed, about 74% were seen once. Sample: peripheral blood. This rearrangement joins TRBV7-7 to TRBJ2-2; 11 bases are a match to TRBD1. This TCR came from a man aged 50-59 years with acute or convalescent COVID-19. The CDR3 loop is CASSPGTGGYTGELFF. The CDR3 nucleotides are TGTGCCAGCAGCCCAGGGACAGGGGGTTACACCGGGGAGCTGTTTTTT.